Here is one TCR beta chain with its context. This entry belongs to a study of blood T cell repertoires in COVID-19. On the study more broadly: T cells, B-cell-depleted T cells, or PBMCs supplied cDNA or gDNA.

Per the study methods: By means of reference gene primer amplification, nucleated cell counts were estimated. Generated by immunoSEQ multiplex PCR, the TCRdb table keeps only in-frame clones and is missing some. V, J and clone size were drawn from that table, and D and trimming were deduced from the DNA. Of approximately 200,000 clones detected, about 87% appear once; the ten largest clones hold about 6%. The germline V gene has CDR1 MDHEN and CDR2 SYDVKM. V gave up 8 bases and J gave up 7 bases, with 21 bases separating them. The CDR3 contains 14 residues. This TCR was sampled from a man aged 55-75 years who had recovered from COVID-19. The chain links TRBV28 to TRBJ2-7; no firm D call. The specimen was peripheral blood. The CDR3 DNA sequence: TGTGCCAGCCATCTCGAAGGCGGCGGTCGGGAGCAGTACTTC. It is translated as CASHLEGGGREQYF.